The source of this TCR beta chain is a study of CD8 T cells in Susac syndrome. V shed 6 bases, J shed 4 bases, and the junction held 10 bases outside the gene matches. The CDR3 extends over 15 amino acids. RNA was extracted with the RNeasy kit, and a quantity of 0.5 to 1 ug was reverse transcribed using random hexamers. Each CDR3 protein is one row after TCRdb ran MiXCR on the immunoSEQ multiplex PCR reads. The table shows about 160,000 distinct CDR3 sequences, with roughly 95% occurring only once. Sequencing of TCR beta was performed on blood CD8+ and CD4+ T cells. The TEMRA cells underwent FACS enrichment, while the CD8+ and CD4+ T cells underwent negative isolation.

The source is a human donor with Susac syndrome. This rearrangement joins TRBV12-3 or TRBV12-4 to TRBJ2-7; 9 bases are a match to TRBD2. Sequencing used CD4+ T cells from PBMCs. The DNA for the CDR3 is TGTGCCAGCAGCCCCGGGGTAGCGGGAGTTTACGAGCAGTACTTC. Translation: CASSPGVAGVYEQYF.